The TCR beta chain described here comes from a study of CD8 T cells in ankylosing spondylitis. Study-wide results and caveats: A subset of motif variants has previously been described in the synovial fluid and blood of reactive arthritis. A motif of fewer than ten highly homologous TCR beta variants was seen as apparently characteristic of ankylosing spondylitis blood. In ankylosing spondylitis patients, matched synovial fluid reportedly showed significant enrichment of disease-linked clones.

This clonotype was counted at least ten times. The target antigen is unknown. For TCR beta, libraries came from quantitative 5'-RACE with molecular barcodes. Using its own MiXCR run on the 5' RACE reads, TCRdb lists one record per CDR3 protein. The table shows roughly 42,000 distinct CDR3 sequences, with roughly 2.5% occurring only once. Sequenced: blood, either unsorted or a sorted T cell fraction (not recorded which). The clonotype was recovered from a male donor with ankylosing spondylitis or in good health (not recorded which).

The CDR3 bases are TGTGCCAGCAGGTCTAGCGGGGGAACAGATACGCAGTATTTT. This sequence encodes CASRSSGGTDTQYF. The J gene is TRBJ2-3, the V gene TRBV9; the match to TRBD2 covers 10 bases. Germline lookup yields CDR1 SGDLS and CDR2 YYNGEE. The CDR3 totals 14 residues. With 5 bases clipped from V and 3 bases from J, the junction kept 3 bases outside the gene matches.